This T cell receptor (beta chain) was sequenced in a study of blood T cell repertoires in COVID-19. Across the whole study: Researchers got acute and convalescent COVID-19 samples from the United States, Italy and Spain. T cells, B-cell-depleted T cells, or PBMCs provided the cDNA or gDNA that served as material.

The germline V gene encodes CDR1 MNHEY and CDR2 SMNVEV (reference sequence). This CDR3 contains 15 residues. Losses at the gene ends were 2 bases for V and 5 bases for J; bases not matched to a gene: 3. Authors' data handling: Reference gene primer amplification gave estimated nucleated cell counts. The method was immunoSEQ multiplex PCR; TCRdb's version includes in-frame clones alone and lacks a portion of them. Clone size and the V and J calls come from that table; the DNA yielded D and trimming. Of about 250,000 clones in the sample, 87% are singletons; the top ten hold around 3%. The gene calls are TRBV27 and TRBJ2-2; TRBD1 matches 9 bases. The sample taken for sequencing was peripheral blood. The sequence was obtained from a young man with active or convalescent COVID-19. The CDR3 coding sequence is TGTGCCAGCAGTTTAGGGACAGGGTGGACCGGGGAGCTGTTTTTT. Residues: CASSLGTGWTGELFF.